Listed below are T cell receptor beta chains from one sample, sequenced in a study of cytomegalovirus exposure and HLA in healthy donors. Libraries were prepared by immunoSEQ multiplex PCR; TCRdb keeps only in-frame clonotypes and omits some of them. The sample contains around 140,000 clones, around nine tenths of which appear only once. Sequences were obtained from PBMCs. These receptors originate from a young woman in good health and CMV-seronegative. Both conserved end residues are part of each CDR3. D genes are given only for firm matches. The size entry is marked missing in some rows and otherwise reads once, few, many or a size class.

>TRBV6-6|NA|NA|TRBJ2-2
CASSSQQGNTGELFF
TGTGCCAGCAGTTCGCAACAGGGGAACACCGGGGAGCTGTTTTTT
>TRBV15|TRBD1|NA|TRBJ2-7
CATSRSPGQRSSEQYF
TGTGCCACCAGCAGATCACCGGGACAGCGGTCCTCCGAGCAGTACTTC
>TRBV7-2|TRBD2|once|TRBJ2-7
CASSSSGADYEQYF
TGTGCCAGCAGCTCTAGCGGGGCCGACTACGAGCAGTACTTC
>TRBV11-1|TRBD1|NA|TRBJ1-2
CASSSGQGSHYGYTF
TGTGCCAGCAGCTCTGGACAGGGCAGCCACTATGGCTACACCTTC
>TRBV18|TRBD1|NA|TRBJ1-3
CASSPNRGPGNTIYF
TGTGCCAGCTCACCAAACAGGGGACCTGGAAACACCATATATTTT
>TRBV6-1|TRBD2|NA|TRBJ2-7
CASSESLAGGPTLYEQYF
TGTGCCAGCAGTGAATCACTGGCGGGAGGGCCAACGCTATACGAGCAGTACTTC
>TRBV28|NA|NA|TRBJ2-1
CASTYGQLDNEQFF
TGTGCCAGCACCTATGGACAGCTAGACAATGAGCAGTTCTTC
>TRBV30|NA|NA|TRBJ1-2
CAWTLPPRSVYTF
TGTGCCTGGACCCTTCCCCCCCGTAGCGTCTACACCTTC
>TRBV7-9|NA|NA|TRBJ2-2
CASSRSGTGELFF
TGTGCCAGCAGCCGCAGCGGCACCGGGGAGCTGTTTTTT
>TRBV5-5|TRBD2|NA|TRBJ2-7
CASSLGTSPSGGEQYF
TGTGCCAGCAGCCTTGGGACTAGCCCCTCCGGTGGCGAGCAGTACTTC
>TRBV10-2|TRBD2|NA|TRBJ2-2
CASSEPSGLNTGELFF
TGCGCCAGCAGTGAACCTAGCGGGTTGAACACCGGGGAGCTGTTTTTT
>TRBV9|NA|NA|TRBJ2-3
CASSTGRGRTDTQYF
TGTGCCAGCAGCACTGGGCGGGGACGCACAGATACGCAGTATTTT
>TRBV18|NA|NA|TRBJ1-5
CASAPERGAAVDQPQHF
TGTGCCAGTGCCCCCGAGCGGGGGGCAGCTGTCGATCAGCCCCAGCATTTT
>TRBV7-7|TRBD2|NA|TRBJ2-7
CASSPGTSGYQEQYF
TGTGCTAGCAGCCCAGGGACTAGCGGGTATCAGGAACAGTACTTC
>TRBV6-1|NA|once|TRBJ1-4
CASSALGRGRGEKLFF
TGTGCCAGCAGTGCCCTCGGGAGGGGGAGAGGAGAAAAACTGTTTTTT
>TRBV6-5|TRBD1|NA|TRBJ1-2
CASRPGQGAGGYTF
TGTGCCAGCAGACCCGGACAGGGGGCGGGTGGCTACACCTTC
>TRBV21-1|NA|NA|TRBJ2-1
CASSTSWHEQFF
TGTGCCAGCAGCACTAGCTGGCATGAGCAGTTCTTC
>TRBV28|NA|NA|TRBJ1-1
CASSPGHLEPAGTEAFF
TGTGCCAGCAGCCCGGGACACCTGGAGCCGGCGGGCACTGAAGCTTTCTTT
>TRBV30|TRBD1|NA|TRBJ1-3
CAWGTEHSGNTIYF
TGTGCCTGGGGGACAGAGCACTCTGGAAACACCATATATTTT
>TRBV7-2|NA|NA|TRBJ1-5
CASSLGYGGYNQPQHF
TGTGCCAGCAGCTTAGGTTACGGGGGATATAATCAGCCCCAGCATTTT
>TRBV19|NA|few|TRBJ1-2
CATSQDPGGYTF
TGTGCCACCTCGCAGGACCCGGGGGGCTACACCTTC
>TRBV27|NA|NA|TRBJ1-1
CASSLPSPEAFF
TGTGCCAGCAGTCTCCCTTCCCCTGAAGCTTTCTTT
>TRBV7-6|TRBD2|NA|TRBJ2-2
CASSLWTSGTNTGELFF
TGTGCCAGCAGCTTATGGACTAGCGGGACGAACACCGGGGAGCTGTTTTTT
>TRBV7-9|TRBD1|NA|TRBJ1-1
CASSLPLGQGSAGAFF
TGTGCCAGCAGCTTACCCTTGGGACAGGGCTCAGCGGGAGCTTTCTTT
>TRBV12-2|NA|NA|TRBJ2-7
CASRLALLGLAVKSSYEQYF
TGTGCAAGTCGCTTAGCCCTCCTGGGACTAGCGGTTAAGAGCTCCTACGAGCAGTACTTC
>TRBV25-1|NA|few|TRBJ1-4
CASSDRSGSATNEKLFF
TGTGCCAGCAGTGATCGCTCCGGTTCGGCAACTAATGAAAAACTGTTTTTT
>TRBV19|TRBD1|NA|TRBJ2-7
CASRGQGTYEQYF
TGTGCCAGTAGGGGACAGGGAACCTACGAGCAGTACTTC
>TRBV7-9|NA|NA|TRBJ1-1
CSSSFEYRLDEAFF
TGTTCCAGCAGCTTTGAGTATCGGTTAGATGAAGCTTTCTTT
>TRBV5-1|TRBD2|NA|TRBJ2-1
CASSFPRDYSYNEQFF
TGCGCCAGCAGCTTTCCCCGGGACTATTCCTACAATGAGCAGTTCTTC
>TRBV30|NA|NA|TRBJ1-1
CAWSVTGARGSTEAFF
TGTGCCTGGAGTGTCACGGGGGCGCGGGGGAGCACTGAAGCTTTCTTT
>TRBV6-5|TRBD2|NA|TRBJ2-1
CAAKTSGYNEQFF
TGTGCCGCGAAGACTAGCGGGTACAATGAGCAGTTCTTC
>TRBV4-3|NA|NA|TRBJ2-3
CASSQGRREVDTQYF
TGCGCCAGCAGCCAAGGAAGGAGGGAGGTGGATACGCAGTATTTT
>TRBV30|TRBD2|NA|TRBJ2-7
CAGRREGVDEQYF
TGTGCCGGCAGGCGGGAGGGCGTTGACGAGCAGTACTTC
>TRBV4-3|TRBD1|once|TRBJ2-2
CASSPGRTGGMAGELFF
TGCGCCAGCAGCCCAGGTCGGACAGGGGGTATGGCCGGGGAGCTGTTTTTT
>TRBV28|NA|NA|TRBJ2-5
CASSSRSASWETQYF
TGTGCCAGCAGTTCACGTTCGGCTAGCTGGGAGACCCAGTACTTC